This entry features one T cell receptor beta chain sequence. The entry originates in a study of blood T cell repertoires in COVID-19. Study context: Samples of COVID-19 (acute and convalescent) were obtained from the United States, Italy and Spain.

The germline CDR1 and CDR2 sequences are LGHNA and YNFKEQ. The CDR3 runs to 14 residues. V lost 1 base to trimming and J lost 7 bases; unmatched junction nucleotides: 5. TCRdb keeps only in-frame clones here, not all; method: immunoSEQ multiplex PCR. The profile shows about 210,000 clones, approximately 85% of them singletons. The genes are TRBV4-2 and TRBJ1-2, with 8 bases identical to TRBD1. Sequenced: peripheral blood. This TCR came from a woman in her seventies with COVID-19, enrolled during active disease. CDR3 bases: TGTGCCAGCAGCCAAGGCGAACAGGGGGGTGGCTACACCTTC. Translated: CASSQGEQGGGYTF.